These T cell receptor beta chains were read from a single sample in a study of T-cell reconstitution after alpha-beta-depleted transplantation in children. TCRdb re-analysed the PCR reads in MiXCR, keeping a single row per CDR3 protein. The repertoire holds about 240,000 distinct CDR3 sequences, with roughly 25% as singletons. Specimen: PBMCs, collected before TCRalphabeta/CD19-depleted stem cell transplant. The receptors were sampled from a girl aged 2-9 years with Fanconi anemia, due to receive a stem cell transplant. CDR3s include the opening cysteine and the closing phenylalanine or tryptophan. D genes are given only for firm matches. Where a row states a size, it is once, few, many or the class of an expanded clone; other rows omit it.

clone size,J gene,D gene,V gene,CDR3 DNA,CDR3 protein
many,TRBJ2-1,TRBD1,TRBV4-2,TGTGCCAGCAGCCAAGAGGGGGACAGGGGAAATGAGCAGTTCTTC,CASSQEGDRGNEQFF
many,TRBJ2-1,TRBD2,TRBV20-1,TGCAGTGCTAGTACTGGCGGGAGGGCCCCACGCAATGAGCAGTTCTTC,CSASTGGRAPRNEQFF
.,TRBJ2-3,TRBD1,TRBV29-1,TGCACCCTTAAAAGACAGGGGGGCACAGATACGCAGTATTTT,CTLKRQGGTDTQYF
few,TRBJ1-1,.,TRBV20-1,TGCAGTGCTAGTACGGGGATGAACACTGAAGCTTTCTTT,CSASTGMNTEAFF
.,TRBJ2-7,.,TRBV7-2,TGTGCCAGCAGCCCAACCAGTCGGGACTCCTACGAGCAGTACTTC,CASSPTSRDSYEQYF
.,TRBJ1-2,.,TRBV24-1,TGTGCCACCAGTGACCCAGGGACGGGTTTGGAAACCTTC,CATSDPGTGLETF
many,TRBJ2-3,TRBD2,TRBV29-1,TGCAGCGTTGCGACTAGCGGGGGCCCCACAGATACGCAGTATTTT,CSVATSGGPTDTQYF
once,TRBJ2-7,.,TRBV20-1,TGCAGTGTGGGTGTGCGGGGCGCTTCCGACGAGCAGTACTTC,CSVGVRGASDEQYF
few,TRBJ2-2,.,TRBV15,TGTGCCACCAGCAGAGAAGCCTGGGGACGGTCGTCCGGGGAGCTGTTTTTT,CATSREAWGRSSGELFF
.,TRBJ2-3,TRBD1,TRBV12-3/TRBV12-4,TGTGCCAGCAGCCTTGAACTGGGACAGCATGCGCGCACAGATACGCAGTATTTT,CASSLELGQHARTDTQYF
many,TRBJ2-1,.,TRBV29-1,TGCAGCGTTGCAATAAGGAACAATGAGCAGTTCTTC,CSVAIRNNEQFF
few,TRBJ2-5,.,TRBV7-2,TGTGCCAGCAGCAGACAGGGAGGAGAGACCCAGTACTTC,CASSRQGGETQYF
many,TRBJ2-5,TRBD1,TRBV29-1,TGCAGCGTTGTGGTCGGACAGGGGATAGAGACCCAGTACTTC,CSVVVGQGIETQYF
.,TRBJ1-1,.,TRBV3-1,TGTGCCAGCAGCCAAGACACGGACAGTGTTGACACTGAAGCTTTCTTT,CASSQDTDSVDTEAFF
.,TRBJ2-3,TRBD1,TRBV29-1,TGCAGCACGACCTGGGACAGGGAAATCACGCAGTATTTT,CSTTWDREITQYF
many,TRBJ2-7,.,TRBV29-1,TGCAGCGTCGATACAGGAGTCTACGAGCAGTACTTC,CSVDTGVYEQYF
many,TRBJ2-4,.,TRBV5-1,TGCGCCAGCAGCTTGACAGGGGCCAAAAACATTCAGTACTTC,CASSLTGAKNIQYF
many,TRBJ2-2,.,TRBV20-1,TGCAGTGCTCTCGGCAGGGGCGGGACCGGGGAGCTGTTTTTT,CSALGRGGTGELFF
few,TRBJ2-2,.,TRBV7-3,TGTGCCAGCAGCTTAACTAAGTCCACCGGGGAGCTGTTTTTT,CASSLTKSTGELFF
.,TRBJ2-7,TRBD2,TRBV20-1,TGCAGTGCTAGTCAAGGTGATAGCGGGAAGCAGTACTTC,CSASQGDSGKQYF
few,TRBJ2-5,TRBD2,TRBV20-1,TGCAGTGTGGATCAGGGAGGGGAGACCCAGTACTTC,CSVDQGGETQYF
many,TRBJ2-3,TRBD2,TRBV5-1,TGCGCCAGCAGCTTGGCGACTAGCGGAGGTACGCAGTATTTT,CASSLATSGGTQYF
few,TRBJ2-7,.,TRBV12-3/TRBV12-4,TGTGCCAGCACTCAGACCCTAGTTCCCTACGAGCAGTACTTC,CASTQTLVPYEQYF
few,TRBJ2-7,.,TRBV29-1,TGCAGCGTTGGAAAGGGAACCTACGAGCAGTACTTC,CSVGKGTYEQYF
many,TRBJ2-7,TRBD2,TRBV12-3/TRBV12-4,TGTGCCAGCAGAACCGGACTAGCGGGCTCCTACGAGCAGTACTTC,CASRTGLAGSYEQYF
many,TRBJ2-3,.,TRBV29-1,TGCAGCGTTGAATCACAGGGCGGAGGCACAGATACGCAGTATTTT,CSVESQGGGTDTQYF
many,TRBJ2-1,TRBD2,TRBV18,TGTGCCAGCTCACCACCTACTAGCGGAACCTACAATGAGCAGTTCTTC,CASSPPTSGTYNEQFF
few,TRBJ2-5,.,TRBV29-1,TGCAGCGCTCAAAGTGGGACGGAGACCCAGTACTTC,CSAQSGTETQYF
few,TRBJ2-3,.,TRBV20-1,TGCAGTGCTCCGCACAGCCAATCGTTCACAGATACGCAGTATTTT,CSAPHSQSFTDTQYF
.,TRBJ2-1,.,TRBV3-1,TGTGCCAGCAGCCAAGACCTCAGGGCTAGCTCCTACAATGAGCAGTTCTTC,CASSQDLRASSYNEQFF
many,TRBJ2-7,TRBD2,TRBV29-1,TGCAGCGTTGACAACCCTGGCGGGGGGTACGAGCAGTACTTC,CSVDNPGGGYEQYF
.,TRBJ1-2,.,TRBV7-9,TGTGCCAGCACCGCCCCTATTCTCTCCTATGGCTACACCTTC,CASTAPILSYGYTF
few,TRBJ2-1,TRBD2,TRBV5-1,TGCGCCAGCAGCTTTACTAGCGGCCTTTACAATGAGCAGTTCTTC,CASSFTSGLYNEQFF
many,TRBJ2-7,.,TRBV12-3/TRBV12-4,TGTGCCAGCAGTCTCGGGACTCTGAACTACGAGCAGTACTTC,CASSLGTLNYEQYF
few,TRBJ2-3,.,TRBV10-2,TGCGCCAGCAGTGAGTCGGGGGGGCTAGGCACAGATACGCAGTATTTT,CASSESGGLGTDTQYF
.,TRBJ2-5,TRBD1,TRBV20-1,TGCAGTGCTAGACTGGGACAGGGTGGGGAGACCCAGTACTTC,CSARLGQGGETQYF
few,TRBJ2-1,.,TRBV12-3/TRBV12-4,TGTGCCAGCAGTTTTCGAACGCAGTTCTTC,CASSFRTQFF
few,TRBJ2-2,TRBD2,TRBV9,TGTGCCAGCAGCTACGGGACTAGCGGTTCGAACACCGGGGAGCTGTTTTTT,CASSYGTSGSNTGELFF
.,TRBJ2-1,.,TRBV6-1,TGTGCCAGCAGTGAAGCACTTAGCTCCTACAATGAGCAGTTCTTC,CASSEALSSYNEQFF
many,TRBJ1-1,.,TRBV29-1,TGCAGCGTTCCTAAGGCCCGGACAGTGAACACTGAAGCTTTCTTT,CSVPKARTVNTEAFF
.,TRBJ2-3,.,TRBV19,TGTGCCAGTAGTATAGATTCGGAAGTTTGGCAGTATTTT,CASSIDSEVWQYF
many,TRBJ2-1,TRBD2,TRBV10-3,TGTGCCATCACCATGCGGGAGGGCCGGGGAAATGAGCAGTTCTTC,CAITMREGRGNEQFF
once,TRBJ1-6,.,TRBV20-1,TGCAGTGCTAGAGTAGGCCAGGAGAATTCACCCCTCCACTTT,CSARVGQENSPLHF
many,TRBJ1-1,.,TRBV20-1,TGCAGTGCTAGAGATCGGAAGGGGAGCACTGAAGCTTTCTTT,CSARDRKGSTEAFF
.,TRBJ2-2,.,TRBV4-2,TGTGCCAGCAGCCAAGCCGCCGGGGAGCTGTTTTTT,CASSQAAGELFF
.,TRBJ1-1,TRBD1,TRBV12-3/TRBV12-4,TGTGCCAGCACCGCCGGGACAGGGGGCATCGTACCGGTTGAAGCTTTCTTT,CASTAGTGGIVPVEAFF
.,TRBJ2-3,TRBD2,TRBV20-1,TGCAGTGTTAACCGAGGCCTAGCGGGAGGGTTCACAGATACGCAGTATTTT,CSVNRGLAGGFTDTQYF
.,TRBJ2-3,TRBD2,TRBV10-1,TGCGCCAGCAGTGAGACGAGACTAGCGGTCACAGATACGCAGTATTTT,CASSETRLAVTDTQYF
few,TRBJ2-5,.,TRBV20-1,TGCAGTGCTAGAGAGGTATTACAAGAGACCCAGTACTTC,CSAREVLQETQYF
.,TRBJ2-5,.,TRBV7-2,TGTGCCAGCAGCCCGCCAGGGGCCCAAGAGACCCAGTACTTC,CASSPPGAQETQYF
.,TRBJ2-1,.,TRBV20-1,TGCAGAGCAGGGAGGCCGCTTCCTACTTTTCCTGAGCAGTTCTTC,CRAGRPLPTFPEQFF
.,TRBJ2-7,TRBD2,TRBV6-1,TGTGCCAGCAGTACATTCGGACTAGCGGTCTACGAGCAGTACTTC,CASSTFGLAVYEQYF
few,TRBJ2-3,.,TRBV13,TGTGCCAGCAGCTTGAGTCTCCGCACAGATACGCAGTATTTT,CASSLSLRTDTQYF
.,TRBJ2-5,TRBD2,TRBV13,TGTGCCAGCAGCCGCCGACTAGCGGGGAGGATTTACCAAGAGACCCAGTACTTC,CASSRRLAGRIYQETQYF
many,TRBJ2-7,TRBD1,TRBV15,TGTGCCACCACCCCGGGACAGGGGGCATCCTACGAGCAGTACTTC,CATTPGQGASYEQYF